This T cell receptor beta chain was identified during a study of blood T cell repertoires in COVID-19 (dated by TCRdb to about 2020). Describing the broader study: Collaborator samples came from the United States, Italy and Spain and covered acute and convalescent phases of COVID-19. The material from the prospective study consisted of cDNA or gDNA derived from T cells, B-cell-depleted T cells, or PBMCs. Where available, HLA class I and class II types were obtained from metadata supplied by the sample provider rather than from assay-based typing. The repertoires were released in a freely available public database intended as a resource for research on the immune response to SARS-CoV-2. Samples were obtained from the ongoing ImmuneRACE study (first 160 participants) and from over 1,000 subjects provided by 6 global collaborators. Subjects who had been exposed to COVID-19, were actively infected with it, or had recovered from it provided the deeply sampled blood TCRbeta repertoires that made up the dataset. Sample metadata almost always included a de-identified subject ID, COVID-19 status, age in years and sex. The study at large found these results: Clinical and demographic metadata were provided uncurated, with the amount varying by source and participant.

TCRbeta CDR3 regions were amplified from genomic DNA using the immunoSEQ Assay, a bias-controlled multiplex PCR. In the original analysis: Nucleated cell counts per sample were estimated from amplification of reference gene primers within the assay. Sequence reads were collapsed and filtered to measure the absolute abundance of every unique TCRbeta CDR3 rearrangement. For each sample, productive Simpson clonality was calculated as the square root of Simpson's diversity index across productive rearrangements. This immuneACCESS table, as held by TCRdb, lists in-frame sequences with V and J called but not all clones. Of the missing ones, under half trace to an unresolved V gene in checked studies; the others have no known cause. Clonal size and the V and J genes are those of that table, whereas D and trimming came from the DNA. The sample table records about 21,000 clones; about 91% of these occur just once. The ten largest clones capture about 7.4% of the sample.

Unmatched junction bases come to 3, with V trimmed by 3 bases and J by 2 bases. The germline V gene supplies CDR1 SGHAT and CDR2 FQNNGV. The CDR3 runs 14 amino acids, cysteine and phenylalanine included. The sequence is cut down to CDR3 DNA, 42 bases in frame from base 1. This clone was observed a single time. Its antigen is unknown. Base-call qualities are not available, and no considerably larger clone is one nucleotide away. Each collaborating institution followed its own protocols to collect whole blood in K2EDTA tubes. For TCRbeta analysis, collaborators shipped samples in one of three forms: frozen whole blood, isolated PBMCs, or DNA extracted from either of those sample types.

The TCR was taken from a man aged 70-80 years with active COVID-19. The chain uses TRBV11-2 and TRBJ2-7; TRBD1 aligns with 8 central bases. What was sequenced was peripheral blood. The CDR3 corresponds to CASSFRQGTYEQYF. The nucleotides read TGTGCCAGCAGCTTCCGACAGGGGACCTACGAGCAGTACTTC.